The 28 T cell receptor beta chains below come from one sample, sequenced in a study of blood T cell repertoires in COVID-19. Assay: immunoSEQ multiplex PCR; the TCRdb copy retains only in-frame clones and omits some. Of 35,000 to 45,000 clones in the sample, 85% were seen once. The sequenced material came from peripheral blood. These receptors all stem from a woman aged 70-85 years in a cohort sampled during active COVID-19.

The chain couples TRBV5-4 to TRBJ2-1, with a weak D call TRBD1 (5 bases). Trimming took 4 bases from V and 3 from J, leaving 11 bases between them. Germline CDR1 is SGHNT and CDR2 is YYREEE (reference sequence). This CDR3 comprises 14 residues. CDR3 region: CASSQVGDYNEQFF. The CDR3 coding sequence is TGTGCCAGCAGCCAGGTAGGGGACTACAATGAGCAGTTCTTC.

The table lists this clone with many counts. V gene TRBV7-9 combines with J gene TRBJ1-2, with 7 bases aligning to TRBD1. With V trimmed by 3 bases and J by 1 base, 8 bases remained unmatched. The CDR3 runs 16 residues. Germline V gene data show CDR1 as SEHNR and CDR2 as FQNEAQ (reference sequence). CDR3 residues: CASSLGDSSLNYGYTF. The CDR3 DNA reads TGTGCCAGCAGCTTGGGGGACAGTTCCCTTAACTATGGCTACACCTTC.

V is TRBV2 and J is TRBJ1-3, with D unclear. The CDR3 loop spans 15 amino acids. Looked up from germline, CDR1 is SNHLY and CDR2 is FYNNEI. Trimming stripped 8 bases from V and 2 bases from J, with 16 bases between. This CDR3 is CASRRSDGTGNTIYF. The CDR3 DNA reads TGTGCCAGCCGGAGGAGCGATGGGACTGGAAACACCATATATTTT.

The chain has TRBV10-3 and TRBJ2-1; no clear D gene. CDR3 length: 11 amino acids. Trimming stripped 8 bases from V and 4 bases from J, with 6 bases between. In germline, CDR1 is ENHRY, CDR2 SYGVKD. The CDR3 DNA is TGTGCCATCGGGCCGTACAATGAGCAGTTCTTC. It specifies CAIGPYNEQFF.

The chain couples TRBV5-6 to TRBJ2-3; 10 bases map to TRBD1. V was clipped by 4 bases and J by 4 bases; unmatched bases: 6. The germline gives CDR1 SGHDT, CDR2 YYEEEE. This CDR3 region has 15 residues. CDR3: CASSLDRGIADTQYF. CDR3 bases: TGTGCCAGCAGCCTGGACAGGGGGATCGCAGATACGCAGTATTTT.

V is TRBV2 and J is TRBJ2-2, with TRBD1 matching over 9 bases. CDR1 SNHLY and CDR2 FYNNEI come from the germline V gene. This CDR3 region has 14 residues. V gave up 4 bases and J gave up 3 bases; unmatched junction bases: 0. The CDR3 sequence is CASSGTGDTGELFF. CDR3 DNA sequence: TGTGCCAGCAGTGGGACAGGGGACACCGGGGAGCTGTTTTTT.

The chain joins TRBV11-2 to TRBJ2-7; a weak D match, TRBD2 (6 bases). Germline assignment: CDR1 SGHAT and CDR2 FQNNGV. V lost 1 base to trimming and J lost 2 bases, with 12 bases between them. The CDR3 runs to 15 residues. The DNA of the CDR3 is TGTGCCAGCAGCTTAGCCCTGGAGGGCCCCTACGAGCAGTACTTC. Translating it yields CASSLALEGPYEQYF.

The chain employs TRBV19 and TRBJ1-5; D possibly corresponds to TRBD1 (5 bases). The CDR3 length is 15 residues. V gave up 6 bases and J gave up 3 bases, with 15 bases separating them. The germline V gene encodes CDR1 LNHDA and CDR2 SQIVND (reference sequence). This CDR3 reads CASRETAGLNQPQHF. DNA for the CDR3: TGTGCCAGTAGGGAGACAGCGGGCCTCAATCAGCCCCAGCATTTT.

The V and J genes are TRBV5-1 and TRBJ2-1; 10 bases are shared with TRBD2. V lost 3 bases and J lost 8; bases outside the gene matches: 8. Per germline, CDR1 SGHRS and CDR2 YFSETQ. This CDR3 is 15 amino acids long. DNA of the CDR3: TGCGCCAGCAGCTCCTTAGCGGGAGGCGGATATGAGCAGTTCTTC. Protein sequence: CASSSLAGGGYEQFF.

This rearrangement joins TRBV28 to TRBJ2-7, with D tentatively TRBD1 (6 bases). There are 15 residues in the CDR3. Trimming took 5 bases from V and 4 from J, leaving 18 bases between them. Germline CDR1 MDHEN, CDR2 SYDVKM. DNA of the CDR3: TGTGCCAGCAGTCCCGACAGGCCTAAGACTTACGAGCAGTACTTC. Translated: CASSPDRPKTYEQYF.

The chain recombines TRBV28 with TRBJ2-7; D is unresolved. Germline CDR1 is MDHEN and CDR2 is SYDVKM. V gave up 4 bases and J gave up 4 bases, with 8 bases separating them. The CDR3 contains 12 residues. The CDR3, as DNA: TGTGCCAGCAGTTCCGCGCGGTACGAGCAGTACTTC. Amino acid sequence: CASSSARYEQYF.

The genes are TRBV5-1 and TRBJ2-5, with 7 bases lining up with TRBD2. The V segment lost 1 base and the J segment 2 bases; nucleotides outside the gene matches: 5. Germline lookup yields CDR1 SGHRS and CDR2 YFSETQ. The CDR3 loop spans 15 amino acids. CDR3 in amino acids: CASSLWLADQETQYF. The CDR3 nucleotides are TGCGCCAGCAGCTTGTGGCTAGCGGATCAAGAGACCCAGTACTTC.

This clone was seen a handful of times. The chain couples TRBV19 to TRBJ2-2; tentatively, D is TRBD2 (5 bases). Germline lookup yields CDR1 LNHDA and CDR2 SQIVND (reference sequence). There are 14 residues in the CDR3. V lost 6 bases and J lost 2, with 10 bases in between. The DNA for the CDR3 is TGTGCCAGTAGGGGAGCCCCTAACACCGGGGAGCTGTTTTTT. Encoded protein: CASRGAPNTGELFF.

This chain uses TRBV29-1 with TRBJ2-1; 14 bases are a match to TRBD2. There are 17 residues in the CDR3. Germline CDR1 and CDR2: SQVTM and ANQGSEA. The V and J ends lost 6 bases and 4 bases, in that order; junction bases with no gene match: 11. The CDR3 sequence: CSVGGGLAGVRYNEQFF. The CDR3 DNA is TGCAGCGTGGGGGGGGGACTAGCGGGAGTAAGGTACAATGAGCAGTTCTTC.

The rearrangement links TRBV6-2 or TRBV6-3 to TRBJ2-3, with TRBD2 identical over 7 bases. CDR3 length equals 17 residues. After removal of 0 bases from V and 2 bases from J, the junction contained 8 bases not matched to a gene. Germline V lookup: CDR1 MNHEY, CDR2 SVGEGT. The CDR3 nucleotides read TGTGCCAGCAGTTACTCGAGTGAGCGGGGAGACACAGATACGCAGTATTTT. This codes for CASSYSSERGDTDTQYF.

V usage is TRBV18 and J usage is TRBJ1-1, with a weak D call TRBD1 (5 bases). The V and J ends lost 2 bases and 7 bases respectively, with 14 bases between them. CDR3 length: 14 amino acids. From germline, CDR1 is KGHSH and CDR2 LQKENI. CDR3 sequence: CASSPNRGRDEAFF. The CDR3 DNA is TGTGCCAGCTCACCAAATCGGGGGAGAGATGAAGCTTTCTTT. The full variable domain, its missing parts supplied by reference TRBV18 and TRBJ1-1, is NAGVMQNPRHLVRRRGQEARLRCSPMKGHSHVYWYRQLPEEGLKFMVYLQKENIIDESGMPKERFSAEFPKEGPSILRIQQVVRGDSAAYFCASSPNRGRDEAFFGQGTRLTVV.

The chain carries TRBV5-4 and TRBJ2-7, with 8 positions matching TRBD2. CDR3 size: 15 residues. Germline trimming cut 4 bases from V and 5 bases from J; bases unmatched to any gene: 11. Germline V gene lookup returns CDR1 SGHNT and CDR2 YYREEE (reference sequence). In DNA, the CDR3 is TGTGCCAGCAGCGAGACTAGCGTCTCCCTCCACGAGCAGTACTTC. It translates to CASSETSVSLHEQYF.

CDR3 in DNA: TGTGCCAGTTCCACCATAACAGGGGGCGTAAGCTCCTACGAGCAGTACTTC. Translating gives CASSTITGGVSSYEQYF. The chain combines TRBV19 with TRBJ2-7; 9 positions match TRBD1. The CDR3 contains 17 residues. The germline gives CDR1 LNHDA, CDR2 SQIVND (reference sequence). The V and J ends lost 8 bases and 0 bases, in that order; junction bases with no gene match: 14.

The chain is built from TRBV30 and TRBJ1-5; D unresolved. This CDR3 comprises 12 residues. The V end was cut by 1 base, the J end by 5 bases, with 6 bases between. Germline values: CDR1 GTSNPN, CDR2 SVGIG (reference sequence). As DNA, the CDR3 is TGTGCCTGGAGTGAAGGAGATCAGCCCCAGCATTTT. Its translation is CAWSEGDQPQHF.

This clone has only one observation. The chain combines TRBV19 with TRBJ1-1; D not certain. CDR3 length equals 14 residues. V lost 4 bases and J 2 bases, leaving 11 bases between the germline ends. CDR1 and CDR2 (germline): LNHDA, SQIVND (reference sequence). The CDR3 protein is CASSSRRGNTEAFF. For the CDR3, the DNA is TGTGCCAGTAGTAGCCGACGCGGTAACACTGAAGCTTTCTTT.

V gene TRBV5-8 combines with J gene TRBJ2-4, with D possibly being TRBD2 (6 bases). From germline, CDR1 is SGHTS and CDR2 YDEGEE. Trimming took 2 bases from V and 10 from J, leaving 16 bases between them. CDR3 length: 14 residues. Here the CDR3 DNA reads TGTGCCAGCAGCTTTGGCGGGACCAGTACAATTCAGTACTTC. It yields the protein CASSFGGTSTIQYF.

The J gene is TRBJ2-3, the V gene TRBV19, with 8 bases aligning to TRBD2. CDR3 length: 16 amino acids. Trimming removed 3 bases from V and 2 bases from J; junction bases left unmatched: 7. Per the germline V gene, CDR1 is LNHDA and CDR2 is SQIVND (reference sequence). The CDR3 region has the DNA TGTGCCAGTAGTATTGGGTTAGCGGGGAACACAGATACGCAGTATTTT. It specifies CASSIGLAGNTDTQYF.

The chain couples TRBV2 to TRBJ1-2, with D possibly being TRBD1 (5 bases). The CDR3 consists of 13 residues. The germline gives CDR1 SNHLY, CDR2 FYNNEI. Trimming shortened V by 3 bases and J by 12 bases, and 17 bases separated the two germline ends. The CDR3 spells CASSEVAGYPDTF. The CDR3 region has the DNA TGTGCCAGCAGTGAGGTCGCAGGGTATCCGGACACCTTC.

This clone has more than one count but fewer than ten. This chain uses TRBV10-3 with TRBJ2-3, with D possibly being TRBD1 (6 bases). Germline loops: CDR1 ENHRY, CDR2 SYGVKD. The V and J ends lost 5 bases and 0 bases respectively, with 18 bases between them. The CDR3 runs to 17 residues. CDR3 sequence: CAISKRKDSTSTDTQYF. CDR3 nucleotides: TGTGCCATCAGTAAACGAAAGGACAGCACTAGCACAGATACGCAGTATTTT.

The chain combines TRBV10-3 with TRBJ2-3, with D possibly matching TRBD2 (5 bases). Per germline, CDR1 ENHRY and CDR2 SYGVKD. This CDR3 spans 12 amino acids. Trimming removed 11 bases from V and 6 bases from J, with 15 bases in between. CDR3 nucleotide sequence: TGTGCCGGTAACGGGCCGGGGGATACGCAGTATTTT. This encodes CAGNGPGDTQYF.

Here the CDR3 reads CASSLVSGRAEDNEQFF. The CDR3 coding sequence is TGTGCCAGCAGTTTGGTGAGCGGGAGGGCCGAAGACAATGAGCAGTTCTTC. This sequence joins TRBV27 and TRBJ2-1; 10 positions match TRBD2. Trimming cost V 3 bases and J 5 bases; bases outside gene matches: 10. Germline V gives CDR1 MNHEY, CDR2 SMNVEV (reference sequence). The CDR3 has 17 residues.

The chain couples TRBV2 to TRBJ1-4; D perhaps matches TRBD1 (5 bases). The CDR3 has 14 amino acids. CDR1 and CDR2 from the germline V gene are SNHLY and FYNNEI. V lost 5 bases, J lost 0 bases, and 7 bases lay in between. The CDR3 DNA sequence: TGTGCCAGCAGTCTAGGGGCAACTAATGAAAAACTGTTTTTT. Translated, it gives CASSLGATNEKLFF.

This chain connects TRBV10-2 to TRBJ2-3; 11 nucleotides match TRBD2. Germline CDR1 and CDR2: WSHSY and SAAADI. With 5 bases clipped from V and 8 bases from J, the junction kept 6 bases outside the gene matches. CDR3 size: 14 residues. CDR3 in DNA: TGCGCCAGCAGTACTAGCGGGAGTTCTGGTACGCAGTATTTT. It specifies CASSTSGSSGTQYF.